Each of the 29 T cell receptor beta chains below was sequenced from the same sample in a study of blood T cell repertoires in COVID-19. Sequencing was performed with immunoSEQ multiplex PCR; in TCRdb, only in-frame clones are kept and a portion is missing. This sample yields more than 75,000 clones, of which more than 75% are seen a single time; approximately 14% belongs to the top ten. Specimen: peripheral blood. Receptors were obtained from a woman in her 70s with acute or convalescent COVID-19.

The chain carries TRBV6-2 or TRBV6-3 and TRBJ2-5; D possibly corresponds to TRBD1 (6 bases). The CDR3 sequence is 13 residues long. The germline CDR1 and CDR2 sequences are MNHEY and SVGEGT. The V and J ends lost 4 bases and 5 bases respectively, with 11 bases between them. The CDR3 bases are TGTGCCAGCAGTTCAACAGGGATGGAGACCCAGTACTTC. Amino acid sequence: CASSSTGMETQYF.

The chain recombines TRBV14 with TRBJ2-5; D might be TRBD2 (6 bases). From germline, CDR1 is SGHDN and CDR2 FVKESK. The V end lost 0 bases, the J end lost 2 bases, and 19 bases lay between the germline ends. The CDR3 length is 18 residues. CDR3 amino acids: CASSQDIGFLARQETQYF. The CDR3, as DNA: TGTGCCAGCAGCCAAGATATCGGCTTCCTAGCGAGACAAGAGACCCAGTACTTC.

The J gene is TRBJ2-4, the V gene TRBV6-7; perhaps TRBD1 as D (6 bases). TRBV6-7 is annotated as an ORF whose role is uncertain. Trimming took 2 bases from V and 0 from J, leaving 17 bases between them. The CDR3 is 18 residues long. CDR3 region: CASSYTFRDKLAKNIQYF. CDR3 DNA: TGTGCCAGCAGTTACACCTTCCGGGACAAGCTAGCCAAAAACATTCAGTACTTC.

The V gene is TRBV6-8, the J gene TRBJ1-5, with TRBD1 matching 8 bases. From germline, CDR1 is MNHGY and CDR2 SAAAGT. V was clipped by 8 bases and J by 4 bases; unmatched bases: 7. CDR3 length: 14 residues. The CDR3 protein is CASRNWTGNQPQHF. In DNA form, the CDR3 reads TGTGCCAGCCGAAACTGGACAGGGAATCAGCCCCAGCATTTT.

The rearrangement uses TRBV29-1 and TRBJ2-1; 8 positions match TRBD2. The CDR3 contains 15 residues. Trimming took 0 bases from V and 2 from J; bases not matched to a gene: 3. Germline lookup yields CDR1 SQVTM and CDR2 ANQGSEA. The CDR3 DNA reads TGCAGCGTTGAAGAGGACGGGAGGGCCTACAATGAGCAGTTCTTC. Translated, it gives CSVEEDGRAYNEQFF.

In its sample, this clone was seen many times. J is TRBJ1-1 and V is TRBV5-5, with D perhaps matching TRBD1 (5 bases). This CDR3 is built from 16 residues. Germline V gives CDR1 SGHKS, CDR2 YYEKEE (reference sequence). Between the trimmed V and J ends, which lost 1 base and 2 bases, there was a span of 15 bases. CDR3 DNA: TGTGCCAGCAGCTTGCGAACAGGCACCTCAAACACTGAAGCTTTCTTT. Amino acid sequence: CASSLRTGTSNTEAFF.

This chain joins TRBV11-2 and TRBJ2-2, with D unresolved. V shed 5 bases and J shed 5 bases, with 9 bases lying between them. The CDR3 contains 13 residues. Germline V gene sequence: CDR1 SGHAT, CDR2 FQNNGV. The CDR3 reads CASSKQYTGELFF. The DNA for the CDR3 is TGTGCCAGCAGCAAACAGTATACCGGGGAGCTGTTTTTT.

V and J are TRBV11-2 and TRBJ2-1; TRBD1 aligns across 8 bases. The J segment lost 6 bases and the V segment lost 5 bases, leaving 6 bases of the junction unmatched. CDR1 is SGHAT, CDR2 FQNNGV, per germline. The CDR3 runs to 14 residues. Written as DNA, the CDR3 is TGTGCCAGCAGCCAAACCCAGGGGGCCAATGAGCAGTTCTTC. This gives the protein CASSQTQGANEQFF.

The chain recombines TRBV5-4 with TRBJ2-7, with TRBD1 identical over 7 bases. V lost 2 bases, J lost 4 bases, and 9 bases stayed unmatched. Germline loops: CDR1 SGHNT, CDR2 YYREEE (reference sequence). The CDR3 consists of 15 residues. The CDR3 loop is CASSLGRDRKYEQYV. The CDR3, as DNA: TGTGCCAGCAGCTTAGGTCGGGACAGAAAATACGAGCAGTACGTC.

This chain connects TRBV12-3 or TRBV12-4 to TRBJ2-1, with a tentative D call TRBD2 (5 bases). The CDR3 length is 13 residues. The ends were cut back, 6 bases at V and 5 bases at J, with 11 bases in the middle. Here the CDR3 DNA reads TGTGCCAGCAGCAGCGGACCGAACAATGAGCAGTTCTTC. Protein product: CASSSGPNNEQFF.

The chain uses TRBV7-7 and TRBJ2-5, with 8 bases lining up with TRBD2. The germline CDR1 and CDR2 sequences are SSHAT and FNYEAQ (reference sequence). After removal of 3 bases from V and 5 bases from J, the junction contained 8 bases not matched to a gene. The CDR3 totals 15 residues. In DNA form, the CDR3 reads TGTGCCAGCAGCTTGGGGAGAGCGGGAGTGGAGACCCAGTACTTC. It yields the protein CASSLGRAGVETQYF.

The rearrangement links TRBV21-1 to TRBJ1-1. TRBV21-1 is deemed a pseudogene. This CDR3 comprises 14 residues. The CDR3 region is CASSPPRGEAEAFF. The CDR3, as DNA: TGTGCCAGCAGCCCCCCCCGGGGTGAGGCGGAAGCTTTCTTT.

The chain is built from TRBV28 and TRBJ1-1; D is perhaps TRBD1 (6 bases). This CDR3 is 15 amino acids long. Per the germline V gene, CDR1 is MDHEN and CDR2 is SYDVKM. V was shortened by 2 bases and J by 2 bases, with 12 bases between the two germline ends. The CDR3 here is CASSLLQGPNTEAFF. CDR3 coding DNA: TGTGCCAGCAGTTTACTACAGGGACCTAACACTGAAGCTTTCTTT.

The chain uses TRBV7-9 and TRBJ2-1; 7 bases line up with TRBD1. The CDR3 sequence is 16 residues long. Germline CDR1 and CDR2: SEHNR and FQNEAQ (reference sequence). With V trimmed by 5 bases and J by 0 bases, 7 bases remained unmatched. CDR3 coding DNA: TGTGCCAGCAGCCCGCGCTCAGGGGGCTCCTACAATGAGCAGTTCTTC. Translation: CASSPRSGGSYNEQFF.

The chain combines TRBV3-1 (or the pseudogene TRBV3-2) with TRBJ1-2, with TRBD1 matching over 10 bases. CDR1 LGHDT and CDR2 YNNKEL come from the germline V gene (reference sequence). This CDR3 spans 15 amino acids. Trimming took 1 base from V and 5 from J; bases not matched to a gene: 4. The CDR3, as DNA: TGTGCCAGCAGCCAAGGGACAGGGGGTTGGTATGGCTACACCTTC. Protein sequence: CASSQGTGGWYGYTF.

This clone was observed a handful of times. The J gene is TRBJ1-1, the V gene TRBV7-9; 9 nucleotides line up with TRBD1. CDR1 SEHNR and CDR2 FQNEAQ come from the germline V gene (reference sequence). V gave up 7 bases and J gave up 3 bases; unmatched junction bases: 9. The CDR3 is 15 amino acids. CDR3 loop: CASIRTGAIDTEAFF. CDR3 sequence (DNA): TGTGCCAGCATCAGGACAGGGGCGATAGACACTGAAGCTTTCTTT.

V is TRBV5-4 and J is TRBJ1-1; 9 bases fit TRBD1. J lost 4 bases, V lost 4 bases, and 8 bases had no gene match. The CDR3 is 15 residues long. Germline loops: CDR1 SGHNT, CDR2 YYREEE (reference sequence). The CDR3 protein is CASSIKDRGFTEAFF. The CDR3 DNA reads TGTGCCAGCAGCATTAAGGACAGGGGATTCACTGAAGCTTTCTTT.

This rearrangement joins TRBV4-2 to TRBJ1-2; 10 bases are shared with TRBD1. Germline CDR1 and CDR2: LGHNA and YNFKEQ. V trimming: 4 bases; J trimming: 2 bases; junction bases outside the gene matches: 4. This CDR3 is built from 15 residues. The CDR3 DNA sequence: TGTGCCAGCAGCCCCTCGGACAGGGGGAACTATGGCTACACCTTC. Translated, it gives CASSPSDRGNYGYTF.

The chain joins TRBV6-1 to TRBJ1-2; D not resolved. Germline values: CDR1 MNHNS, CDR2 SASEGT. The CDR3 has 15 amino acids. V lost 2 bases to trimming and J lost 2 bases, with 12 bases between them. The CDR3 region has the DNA TGTGCCAGCAGTGAAATCGGAGGTAGAAACTATGGCTACACCTTC. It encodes CASSEIGGRNYGYTF.

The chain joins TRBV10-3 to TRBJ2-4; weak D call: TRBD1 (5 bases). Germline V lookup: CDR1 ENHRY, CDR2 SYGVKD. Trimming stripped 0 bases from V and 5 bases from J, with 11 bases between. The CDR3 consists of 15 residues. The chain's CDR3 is CAISESAGLENIQYF. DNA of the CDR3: TGTGCCATCAGTGAGTCGGCAGGGCTAGAAAACATTCAGTACTTC.

Here the CDR3 reads CASSLEGGQETQYF. CDR3 coding DNA: TGCGCCAGCAGCTTGGAGGGGGGGCAAGAGACCCAGTACTTC. The rearrangement uses TRBV5-1 and TRBJ2-5; D possibly corresponds to TRBD2 (7 bases). V was trimmed by 0 bases and J by 2 bases, leaving 8 bases between them. The CDR3 consists of 14 residues. From germline, CDR1 is SGHRS and CDR2 YFSETQ.

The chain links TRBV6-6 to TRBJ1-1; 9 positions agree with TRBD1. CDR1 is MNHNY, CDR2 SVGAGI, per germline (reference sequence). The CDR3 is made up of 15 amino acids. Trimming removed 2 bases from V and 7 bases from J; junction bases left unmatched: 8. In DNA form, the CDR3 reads TGTGCCAGCAGTTACGGGGACAGGGATTGGGGTGAAGCTTTCTTT. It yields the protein CASSYGDRDWGEAFF.

The CDR3 DNA reads TGTGCCAGCCGCGGGAGTTCCTACAATGAGCAGTTCTTC. Translated: CASRGSSYNEQFF. The chain links TRBV6-5 to TRBJ2-1, with 7 bases matching TRBD2. The germline CDR1 and CDR2 sequences are MNHEY and SVGAGI. The CDR3 has 13 residues. V lost 8 bases and J lost 1; bases outside the gene matches: 2.

The DNA for the CDR3 is TGTGCCAGCTCACCAAAAAGGACAGGTCCTGCGAACACCGGGGAGCTGTTTTTT. This gives the protein CASSPKRTGPANTGELFF. This chain uses TRBV18 with TRBJ2-2; 7 nucleotides line up with TRBD1. The CDR3 totals 18 residues. CDR1 is KGHSH and CDR2 is LQKENI in the germline V gene. The V and J ends lost 2 bases and 0 bases, in that order; junction bases with no gene match: 9.

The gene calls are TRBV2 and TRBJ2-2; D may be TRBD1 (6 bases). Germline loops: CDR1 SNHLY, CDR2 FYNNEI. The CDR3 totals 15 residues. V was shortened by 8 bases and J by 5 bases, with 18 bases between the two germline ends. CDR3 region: CASFTGTLGTGELFF. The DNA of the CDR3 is TGTGCCAGCTTCACAGGGACCCTGGGAACCGGGGAGCTGTTTTTT.

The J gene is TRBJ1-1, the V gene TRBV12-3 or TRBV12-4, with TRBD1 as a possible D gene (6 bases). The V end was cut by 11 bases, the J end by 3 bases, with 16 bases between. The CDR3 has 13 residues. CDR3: CAGRQGSYTEAFF. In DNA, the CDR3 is TGTGCCGGCCGGCAGGGGTCGTACACTGAAGCTTTCTTT.

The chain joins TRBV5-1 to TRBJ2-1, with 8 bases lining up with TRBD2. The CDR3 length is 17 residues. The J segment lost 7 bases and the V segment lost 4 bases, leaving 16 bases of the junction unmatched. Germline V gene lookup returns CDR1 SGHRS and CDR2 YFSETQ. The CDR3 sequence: CASSLNLAGLSPNEQFF. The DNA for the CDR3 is TGCGCCAGCAGCCTCAATTTAGCGGGATTATCCCCTAATGAGCAGTTCTTC.

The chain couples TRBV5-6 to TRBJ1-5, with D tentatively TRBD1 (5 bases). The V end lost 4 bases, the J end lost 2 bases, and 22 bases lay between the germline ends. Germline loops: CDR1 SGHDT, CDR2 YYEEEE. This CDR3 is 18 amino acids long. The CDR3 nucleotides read TGTGCCAGCAGCCCGAGGATCGGGGGAAGGGTTGGCAATCAGCCCCAGCATTTT. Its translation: CASSPRIGGRVGNQPQHF.

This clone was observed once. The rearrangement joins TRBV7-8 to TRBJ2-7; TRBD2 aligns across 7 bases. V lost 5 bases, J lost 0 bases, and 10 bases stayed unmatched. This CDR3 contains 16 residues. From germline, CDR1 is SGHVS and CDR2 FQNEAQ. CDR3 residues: CASSPDGGYSSYEQYV. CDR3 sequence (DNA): TGTGCCAGCAGCCCAGACGGGGGGTACAGCTCCTACGAGCAGTACGTC.